This T cell receptor beta chain stems from a study of T cell responses to AZD1222 COVID-19 vaccine. Study-level information: Second doses at about 4 or about 12 weeks were pooled.

To note about this clone: Its antigen is not known.

Using immunoSEQ multiplex PCR, the repertoire was profiled, and TCRdb retains in-frame clones only, with some absent. Of under 200,000 clones detected, approximately 91% appear once; the ten largest clones hold 0.95% to 1%. Study outcomes and limitations: Without day 14 samples, only post-peak T cell repertoires were studied. Receipt of two AZD1222 doses was followed by a rise in Spike-specific TCR breadth and depth.

Per germline, CDR1 SGDLS and CDR2 YYNGEE. Between the trimmed V and J ends, which lost 0 bases and 0 bases, there was a span of 15 bases. The CDR3 covers 17 residues. The sample was peripheral blood, taken on day 0 of AZD1222 vaccination. The chain is built from TRBV9 and TRBJ1-1, with D perhaps matching TRBD1 (6 bases). This TCR was sampled from an adult in good health. The CDR3 nucleotides are TGTGCCAGCAGCGTAGACCCGGCGACAGGCGTGAACACTGAAGCTTTCTTT. It codes for CASSVDPATGVNTEAFF.